Listed below are T cell receptor beta chains from one sample, sequenced in a study of post-analysis software for immune sequencing data. TCRdb processed the PCR reads anew with MiXCR; each CDR3 protein has one entry. The table has over 300,000 distinct CDR3 sequences, roughly 35% seen once. The sequenced sample was blood. All receptors derive from a girl aged 5-17 years with multiple sclerosis. CDR3s include the opening cysteine and the closing phenylalanine or tryptophan. D genes are given only for firm matches.

V gene	D gene	J gene	CDR3 protein
TRBV6-5	.	TRBJ2-3	CASSYKGFPTDTQYF
TRBV20-1	.	TRBJ2-5	CSASSGRAVETQYF
TRBV7-8	TRBD1	TRBJ1-1	CASSTRTGTEAFF
TRBV6-2/TRBV6-3	TRBD2	TRBJ2-1	CASTRDLAGVLPSYNEQFF
TRBV6-1	.	TRBJ2-7	CASSHGDSRYEQYF
TRBV12-3/TRBV12-4	.	TRBJ1-2	CASSLVRDYGYTF
TRBV10-2	.	TRBJ2-3	CASSEYRSTDTQYF
TRBV6-2/TRBV6-3	.	TRBJ1-5	CASSSSRGQHSNQPQHF
TRBV12-3/TRBV12-4	TRBD1	TRBJ1-6	CASSLTGTLHF
TRBV2	.	TRBJ2-5	CASREEGETQYF
TRBV6-6	TRBD1	TRBJ1-1	CASRPGQGLATEAFF
TRBV2	TRBD2	TRBJ2-1	CASSRGTSGYNEQFF
TRBV3-1	TRBD2	TRBJ2-5	CASSQVASGGFEETQYF
TRBV7-9	.	TRBJ2-7	CASSLVRGSYEQYF
TRBV4-1	.	TRBJ2-7	CASSQETGTRWEQYF
TRBV6-4	.	TRBJ2-1	CASSEAPRLYNEQFF
TRBV6-5	TRBD1	TRBJ1-5	CASSRTGANQPQHF
TRBV29-1	.	TRBJ2-1	CSAHGWTDLGGNEQFF
TRBV7-6	TRBD1	TRBJ1-4	CASSFSKGTEDEKLFF
TRBV10-3	TRBD2	TRBJ2-5	CAISDLESGGRVLQETQYF
TRBV7-2	TRBD1	TRBJ1-2	CASSPRQGFYYGYTF
TRBV6-5	TRBD1	TRBJ2-7	CASSSGTATYEQYF
TRBV4-2	.	TRBJ2-3	CANSQTGAPPDTQYF
TRBV29-1	.	TRBJ2-4	CSVENYRPGGAKSIQYF
TRBV7-6	TRBD1	.	CASSLETGVGVDEQYF
TRBV20-1	.	TRBJ1-1	CSARDLGSGAFF
TRBV7-8	.	TRBJ2-3	CASSSVSADTQYF
TRBV7-9	.	TRBJ2-7	CASSLSGQYEQYF
TRBV5-6	TRBD1	TRBJ2-5	CASSLGTGGGGETQYF
TRBV5-1	.	TRBJ2-5	CASSLATLQGRGTQYF
TRBV4-3	.	TRBJ1-1	CASSQDREILRDMNTEAFF
TRBV7-2	TRBD2	TRBJ2-1	CASSSPGLAGGVQQFF
TRBV12-3/TRBV12-4	.	TRBJ2-7	CASSQGRRGEQYF
TRBV28	TRBD1	TRBJ1-2	CASRGTGGGNYGYTF
TRBV7-6	.	TRBJ2-3	CASSLAGRDIETDTQYF
TRBV4-1	.	TRBJ1-5	CASSQERGSFNQPQHF
TRBV6-2/TRBV6-3	TRBD2	TRBJ2-1	CASSRLAGTWFF
TRBV5-6	.	TRBJ1-2	CASSLGPGYTF
TRBV7-2	TRBD2	TRBJ2-1	CASSFSGGTYNEQFF
TRBV6-2/TRBV6-3	.	TRBJ1-1	CASRSRQTMNTEAFF
TRBV7-8	.	TRBJ1-3	CASKNQGFGNTIYF
TRBV7-9	.	TRBJ2-7	CASSPLGSQYF
TRBV6-5	TRBD2	TRBJ2-3	CASSEPSGSTDTQYF
TRBV12-3/TRBV12-4	TRBD2	TRBJ2-1	CASSPIAGGTYEQFF
TRBV5-6	.	TRBJ1-4	CASSLWAREEKLFF
TRBV14	TRBD1	TRBJ2-5	CASSQGGGQKETQYF
TRBV20-1	TRBD1	TRBJ1-4	CSASPGTGTEKLFF
TRBV18	.	.	CASSPRPDLPIYEQYF
TRBV6-6	.	TRBJ2-5	CASSYLPQGGETQYF
TRBV7-8	.	TRBJ2-3	CASSLFGGDPRTDTQYF
TRBV6-1	TRBD2	TRBJ2-3	CASSTSGTSGGLLSTDTQYF
TRBV20-1	.	TRBJ1-5	CSARVESGRGNQPQHF
TRBV20-1	.	TRBJ2-7	CSAREEGGVSYEQYF
TRBV6-2/TRBV6-3	.	TRBJ2-1	CASSYYGRLANEQFF